The clone carrying this T cell receptor beta chain was observed once. The antigen is undetermined. The sample comes from a study of cytomegalovirus exposure and HLA in healthy donors. Findings and caveats of the study: An assumption of roughly uniform sequencing depth across donors underlay the presence/absence analyses. Earlier analysis looked at TCR beta V segments, and most were productive about 90% or about 30% of the time. A link between a missense DCLRE1C variant and TCR beta V- and J-gene trimming emerged from a later analysis.

Primers: 60 Vbeta forward and 13 Jbeta reverse. The table came from immunoSEQ multiplex PCR; TCRdb's copy has only in-frame clones and leaves some out. Of over 200,000 clones listed, under 90% are singletons. V was clipped by 5 bases and J by 1 base; unmatched bases: 0. Germline V gives CDR1 MDHEN, CDR2 SYDVKM. The CDR3 is made up of 14 amino acids. Unrecorded immune exposures were likely, despite nominal health at sampling. The sequence derives from a human donor in good health. The sample consisted of PBMCs. J is TRBJ2-7 and V is TRBV28; 12 nucleotides agree with TRBD2. DNA of the CDR3: TGTGCCAGCAGTGGGACTAGCGGGTCCTACGAGCAGTACTTC. This codes for CASSGTSGSYEQYF.